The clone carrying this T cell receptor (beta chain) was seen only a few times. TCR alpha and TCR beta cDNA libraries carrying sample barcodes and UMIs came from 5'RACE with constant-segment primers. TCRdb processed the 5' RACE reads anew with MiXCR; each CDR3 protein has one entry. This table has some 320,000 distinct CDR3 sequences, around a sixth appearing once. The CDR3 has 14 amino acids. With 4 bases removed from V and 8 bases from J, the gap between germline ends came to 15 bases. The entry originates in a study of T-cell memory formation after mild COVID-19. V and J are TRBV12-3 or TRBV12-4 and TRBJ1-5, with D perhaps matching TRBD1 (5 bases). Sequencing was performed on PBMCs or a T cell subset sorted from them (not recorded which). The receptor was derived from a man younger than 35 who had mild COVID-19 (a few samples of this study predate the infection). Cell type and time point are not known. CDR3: CASSSDNNKKPQHF. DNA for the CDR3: TGTGCCAGCAGTTCGGACAACAACAAGAAGCCCCAGCATTTT.